Listed below are T cell receptor beta chains from one sample, sequenced in a study of OX40 agonist ivuxolimab in advanced cancers. Assay used: immunoSEQ multiplex PCR; TCRdb lists only in-frame clones, some missing. In the table there are about 50,000 clones, roughly 81% of which are singletons. Sample: CD4+ or CD8+ T cells sorted from blood, taken in a trial of the OX40 agonist ivuxolimab. These receptors were taken from an adult with an advanced solid tumor such as melanoma, head and neck, liver or kidney cancer. The CDR3 runs from the conserved cysteine through the conserved F or W. Fields, in order: CDR3 length, J gene, D gene, V gene, clone size, CDR3 DNA, CDR3 protein. A D gene is named only where the DNA matches it firmly. Size values are once, few and many counts, or a class for expanded clones, and some rows have none.

length: 14
J: TRBJ1-4
D: .
V: TRBV19
size: once
DNA: TGTGCCAGTAGTACGTCCCACCGGGAGGAAAAACTGTTTTTT
CDR3: CASSTSHREEKLFF

length: 14
J: TRBJ1-4
D: TRBD1
V: TRBV30
size: .
DNA: TGTGCCTGGAGTGAGGGACAGTTTAATGAAAAACTGTTTTTT
CDR3: CAWSEGQFNEKLFF

length: 15
J: TRBJ2-7
D: .
V: TRBV5-1
size: .
DNA: TGCGCCAGCAGCTTTACAACAGGTACCACCTACGAGCAGTACTTC
CDR3: CASSFTTGTTYEQYF

length: 13
J: TRBJ1-2
D: .
V: TRBV7-9
size: .
DNA: TGTGCCAGCAGCTTTGCGAGGGAGGAAGGCTACACCTTC
CDR3: CASSFAREEGYTF

length: 16
J: TRBJ2-5
D: .
V: TRBV5-1
size: .
DNA: TGCGCCAGCAGCTTGTTTCCCCCGGACAGCCAAGAGACCCAGTACTTC
CDR3: CASSLFPPDSQETQYF

length: 14
J: TRBJ2-2
D: .
V: TRBV5-1
size: .
DNA: TGCGCCAGCAGCTTGACAGGGCAAACCGGGGAGCTGTTTTTT
CDR3: CASSLTGQTGELFF

length: 14
J: TRBJ2-5
D: TRBD1
V: TRBV7-2
size: .
DNA: TGTGCCAGCAGCTCGGGACAGGGGGGAAAGACCCAGTACTTC
CDR3: CASSSGQGGKTQYF

length: 13
J: TRBJ2-7
D: .
V: TRBV30
size: .
DNA: TGTGCCTGGAGTGTAGGGCATTCCTACGAGCAGTACTTC
CDR3: CAWSVGHSYEQYF

length: 12
J: TRBJ2-5
D: .
V: TRBV5-1
size: .
DNA: TGCGCCAGCAGCTTTCTAGGAGAGACCCAGTACTTC
CDR3: CASSFLGETQYF

length: 13
J: TRBJ2-7
D: .
V: TRBV29-1
size: .
DNA: TGCAGCGTTACAAGAACCAACCAGTACGAGCAGTACTTC
CDR3: CSVTRTNQYEQYF

length: 15
J: TRBJ2-1
D: TRBD1
V: TRBV27
size: .
DNA: TGTGCCAGCAGCCCCATCGGACAGGGCCGGAATGAGCAGTTCTTC
CDR3: CASSPIGQGRNEQFF

length: 14
J: TRBJ2-1
D: TRBD2
V: TRBV5-8
size: .
DNA: TGTGCCAGCAGCTTTACTAGCGGGAGGGGTGAGCAGTTCTTC
CDR3: CASSFTSGRGEQFF

length: 14
J: TRBJ2-1
D: .
V: TRBV6-5
size: .
DNA: TGTGCCAGCCGGACCGGACAAAGCATGAATGAGCAGTTCTTC
CDR3: CASRTGQSMNEQFF

length: 16
J: TRBJ2-7
D: .
V: TRBV7-9
size: few
DNA: TGTGCCAGCAGCTTAGGTGCCGCCTCGGTTGGGACCGAGCAGTACTTC
CDR3: CASSLGAASVGTEQYF

length: 15
J: TRBJ1-1
D: .
V: TRBV18
size: .
DNA: TGTGCCAGCTCACCACCGAGGATCATGAACACTGAAGCTTTCTTT
CDR3: CASSPPRIMNTEAFF

length: 16
J: TRBJ2-1
D: .
V: TRBV30
size: .
DNA: TGTGCCTGGAGTGTACAAGGGCTAACCTCCTACAATGAGCAGTTCTTC
CDR3: CAWSVQGLTSYNEQFF

length: 14
J: TRBJ2-3
D: .
V: TRBV4-3
size: .
DNA: TGCGCCAGCAGCCTCGGAACCGGGACAGATACGCAGTATTTT
CDR3: CASSLGTGTDTQYF

length: 14
J: TRBJ1-5
D: .
V: TRBV19
size: few
DNA: TGTGCCAGTAGTATGAGACAGGGCAATCAGCCCCAGCATTTT
CDR3: CASSMRQGNQPQHF